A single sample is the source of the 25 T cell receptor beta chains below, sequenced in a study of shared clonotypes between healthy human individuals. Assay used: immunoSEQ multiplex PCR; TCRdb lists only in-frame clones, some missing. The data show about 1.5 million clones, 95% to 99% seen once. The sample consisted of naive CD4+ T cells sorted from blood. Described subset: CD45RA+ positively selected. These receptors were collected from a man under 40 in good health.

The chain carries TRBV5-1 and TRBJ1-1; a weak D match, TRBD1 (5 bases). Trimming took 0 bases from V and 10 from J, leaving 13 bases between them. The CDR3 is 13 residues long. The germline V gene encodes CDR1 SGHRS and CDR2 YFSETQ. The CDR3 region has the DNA TGCGCCAGCAGCTTGGAGGGGTCGGCCCCAGCTTTCTTT. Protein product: CASSLEGSAPAFF.

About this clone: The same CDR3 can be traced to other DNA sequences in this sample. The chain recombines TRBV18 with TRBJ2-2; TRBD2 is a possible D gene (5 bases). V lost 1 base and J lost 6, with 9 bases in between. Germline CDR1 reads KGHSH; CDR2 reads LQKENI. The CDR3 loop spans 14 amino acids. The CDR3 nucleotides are TGTGCCAGCTCACCACTGTCGGGGTCCGGGGAGCTGTTTTTT. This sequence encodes CASSPLSGSGELFF.

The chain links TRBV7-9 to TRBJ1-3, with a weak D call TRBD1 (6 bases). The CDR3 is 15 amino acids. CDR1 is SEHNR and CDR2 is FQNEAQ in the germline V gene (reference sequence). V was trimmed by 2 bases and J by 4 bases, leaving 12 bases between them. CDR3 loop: CASSLSAGAGNTIYF. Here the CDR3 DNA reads TGTGCCAGCAGCTTATCGGCAGGGGCAGGAAACACCATATATTTT.

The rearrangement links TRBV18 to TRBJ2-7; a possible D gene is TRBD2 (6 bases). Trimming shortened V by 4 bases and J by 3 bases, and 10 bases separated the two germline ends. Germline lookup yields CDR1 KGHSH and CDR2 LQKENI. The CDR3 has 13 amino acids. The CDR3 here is CASSRSGVYEQYF. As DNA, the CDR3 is TGTGCCAGCTCACGTTCGGGGGTCTACGAGCAGTACTTC.

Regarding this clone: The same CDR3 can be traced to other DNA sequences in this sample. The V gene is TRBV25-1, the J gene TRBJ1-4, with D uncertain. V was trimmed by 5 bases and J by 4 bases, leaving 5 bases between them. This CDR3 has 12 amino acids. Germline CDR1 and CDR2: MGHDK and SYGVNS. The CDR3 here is CASSRGNEKLFF. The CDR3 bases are TGTGCCAGCAGTCGAGGTAATGAAAAACTGTTTTTT. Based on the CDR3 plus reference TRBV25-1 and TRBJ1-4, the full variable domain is EADIYQTPRYLVIGTGKKITLECSQTMGHDKMYWYQQDPGMELHLIHYSYGVNSTEKGDLSSESTVSRIRTEHFPLTLESARPSHTSQYLCASSRGNEKLFFGSGTQLSVL.

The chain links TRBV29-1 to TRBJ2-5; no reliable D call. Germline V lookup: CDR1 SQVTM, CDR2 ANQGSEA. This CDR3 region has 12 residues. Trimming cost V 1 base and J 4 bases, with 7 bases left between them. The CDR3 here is CSVEGVSETQYF. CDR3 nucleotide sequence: TGCAGCGTTGAAGGGGTGTCAGAGACCCAGTACTTC.

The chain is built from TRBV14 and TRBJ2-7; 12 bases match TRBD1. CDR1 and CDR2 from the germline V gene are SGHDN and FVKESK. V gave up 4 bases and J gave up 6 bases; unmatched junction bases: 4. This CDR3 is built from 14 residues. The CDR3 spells CASSPRDRGREQYF. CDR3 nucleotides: TGTGCCAGCAGCCCCCGGGACAGGGGGCGCGAGCAGTACTTC.

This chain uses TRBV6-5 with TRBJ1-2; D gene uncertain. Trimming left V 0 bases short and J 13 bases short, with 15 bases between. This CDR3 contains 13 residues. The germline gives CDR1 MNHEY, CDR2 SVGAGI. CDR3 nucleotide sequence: TGTGCCAGCAGTTACTCGGAGGAGCGGGTCCTCACCTTC. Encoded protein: CASSYSEERVLTF.

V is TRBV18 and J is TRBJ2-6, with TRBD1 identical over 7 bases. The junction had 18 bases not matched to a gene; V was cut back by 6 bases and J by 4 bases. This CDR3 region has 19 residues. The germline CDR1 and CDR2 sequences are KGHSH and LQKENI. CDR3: CASSKFGDRVITGANVLTF. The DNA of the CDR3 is TGTGCCAGCTCCAAATTCGGAGACAGGGTCATTACGGGGGCCAACGTCCTGACTTTC.

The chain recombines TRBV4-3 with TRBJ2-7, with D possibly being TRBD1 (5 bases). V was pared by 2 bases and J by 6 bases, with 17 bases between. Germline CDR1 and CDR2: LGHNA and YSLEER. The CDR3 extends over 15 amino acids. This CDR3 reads CASSQRLGQSGEQYF. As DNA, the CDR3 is TGCGCCAGCAGCCAAAGATTGGGGCAGAGTGGCGAGCAGTACTTC.

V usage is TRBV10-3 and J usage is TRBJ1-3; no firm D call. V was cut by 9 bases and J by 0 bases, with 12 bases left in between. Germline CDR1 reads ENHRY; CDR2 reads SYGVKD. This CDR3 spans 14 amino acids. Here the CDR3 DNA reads TGTGCCATGTCTGACGAGACCTCTGGAAACACCATATATTTT. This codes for CAMSDETSGNTIYF.

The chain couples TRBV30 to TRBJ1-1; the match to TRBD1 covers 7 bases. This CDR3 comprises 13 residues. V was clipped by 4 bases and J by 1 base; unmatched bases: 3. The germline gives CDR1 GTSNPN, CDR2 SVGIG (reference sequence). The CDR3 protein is CAWKQGPNTEAFF. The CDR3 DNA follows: TGTGCCTGGAAACAGGGGCCGAACACTGAAGCTTTCTTT.

The CDR3 sequence is CASTAGLATDTQYF. The CDR3 region has the DNA TGTGCCAGCACGGCGGGACTAGCCACAGATACGCAGTATTTT. The V and J genes are TRBV6-1 and TRBJ2-3; 9 bases match TRBD2. The V and J ends lost 7 bases and 2 bases, in that order; junction bases with no gene match: 4. The CDR3 is made up of 14 amino acids. CDR1 is MNHNS, CDR2 SASEGT, per germline.

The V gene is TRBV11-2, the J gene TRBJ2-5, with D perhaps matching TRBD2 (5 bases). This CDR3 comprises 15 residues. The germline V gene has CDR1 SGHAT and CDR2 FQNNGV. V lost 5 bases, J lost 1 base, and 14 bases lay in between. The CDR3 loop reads CASSPRGVSQETQYF. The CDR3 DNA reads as TGTGCCAGCAGCCCTCGGGGTGTAAGCCAAGAGACCCAGTACTTC.

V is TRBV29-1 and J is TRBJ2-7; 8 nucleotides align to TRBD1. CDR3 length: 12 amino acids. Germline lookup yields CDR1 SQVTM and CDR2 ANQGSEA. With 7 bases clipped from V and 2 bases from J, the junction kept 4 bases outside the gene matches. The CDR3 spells CSAQTGAYEQYF. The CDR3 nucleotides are TGCAGCGCTCAGACAGGGGCCTACGAGCAGTACTTC.

CDR3 loop: CASSFDGTSSYEQYF. CDR3 nucleotides: TGTGCCAGCAGCTTTGACGGAACAAGCTCCTACGAGCAGTACTTC. V usage is TRBV2 and J usage is TRBJ2-7; unclear D gene. The V gene lost 6 bases and the J gene lost 0 bases, with 15 bases spanning the gap. CDR3 length: 15 residues. CDR1 SNHLY and CDR2 FYNNEI come from the germline V gene.

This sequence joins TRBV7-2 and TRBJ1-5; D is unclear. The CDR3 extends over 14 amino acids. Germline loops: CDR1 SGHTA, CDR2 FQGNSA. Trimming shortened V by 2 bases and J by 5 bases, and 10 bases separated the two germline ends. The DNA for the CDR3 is TGTGCCAGCAGCTTAAACCCGATCGATCAGCCCCAGCATTTT. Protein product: CASSLNPIDQPQHF.

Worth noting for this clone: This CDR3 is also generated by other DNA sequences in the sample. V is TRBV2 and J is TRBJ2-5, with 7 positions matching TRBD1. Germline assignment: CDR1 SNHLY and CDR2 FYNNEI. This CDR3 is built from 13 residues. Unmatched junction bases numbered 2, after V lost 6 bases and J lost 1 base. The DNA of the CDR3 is TGTGCCAGCAGCGGGGACAGCCAAGAGACCCAGTACTTC. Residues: CASSGDSQETQYF.

The CDR3 bases are TGTGCCAGCAGCACGGACAGATTCAATCAGCCCCAGCATTTT. Amino acids: CASSTDRFNQPQHF. The genes are TRBV7-9 and TRBJ1-5; TRBD1 is a possible D gene (6 bases). V was clipped by 5 bases and J by 3 bases, with 11 bases between them. The germline gives CDR1 SEHNR, CDR2 FQNEAQ (reference sequence). CDR3 length equals 14 residues.

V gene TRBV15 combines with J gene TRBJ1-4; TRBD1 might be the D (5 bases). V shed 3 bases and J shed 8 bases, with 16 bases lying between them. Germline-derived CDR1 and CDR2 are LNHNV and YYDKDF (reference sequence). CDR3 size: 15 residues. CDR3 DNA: TGTGCCACCAGCAGTAAGACAGCGGTAGGCGAAAAACTGTTTTTT. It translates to CATSSKTAVGEKLFF.

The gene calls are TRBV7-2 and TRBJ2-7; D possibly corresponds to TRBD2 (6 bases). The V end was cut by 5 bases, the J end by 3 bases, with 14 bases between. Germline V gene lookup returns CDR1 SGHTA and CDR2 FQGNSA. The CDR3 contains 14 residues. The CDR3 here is CASSPRAGIYEQYF. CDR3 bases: TGTGCCAGCAGCCCCCGGGCGGGAATCTACGAGCAGTACTTC.

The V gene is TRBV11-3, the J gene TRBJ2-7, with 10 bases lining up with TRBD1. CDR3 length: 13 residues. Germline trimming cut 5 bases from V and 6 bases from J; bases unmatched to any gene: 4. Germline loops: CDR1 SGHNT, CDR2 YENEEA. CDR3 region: CASSRDRGGEQYF. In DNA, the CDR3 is TGTGCCAGCAGCCGGGACAGGGGAGGCGAGCAGTACTTC.

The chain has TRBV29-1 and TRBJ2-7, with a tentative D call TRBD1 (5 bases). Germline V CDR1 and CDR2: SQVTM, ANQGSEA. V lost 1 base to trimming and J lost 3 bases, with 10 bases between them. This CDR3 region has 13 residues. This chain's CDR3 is CSVEGDSNYEQYF. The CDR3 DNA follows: TGCAGCGTTGAAGGAGACAGCAACTACGAGCAGTACTTC.

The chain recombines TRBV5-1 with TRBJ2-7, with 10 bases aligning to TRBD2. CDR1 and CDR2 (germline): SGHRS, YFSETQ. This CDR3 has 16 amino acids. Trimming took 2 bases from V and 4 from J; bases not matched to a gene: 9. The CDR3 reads CASSFEASGRGYEQYF. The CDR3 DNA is TGCGCCAGCAGCTTCGAGGCTAGCGGGAGAGGGTACGAGCAGTACTTC. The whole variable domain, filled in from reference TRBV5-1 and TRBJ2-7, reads KAGVTQTPRYLIKTRGQQVTLSCSPISGHRSVSWYQQTPGQGLQFLFEYFSETQRNKGNFPGRFSGRQFSNSRSEMNVSTLELGDSALYLCASSFEASGRGYEQYFGPGTRLTVT.

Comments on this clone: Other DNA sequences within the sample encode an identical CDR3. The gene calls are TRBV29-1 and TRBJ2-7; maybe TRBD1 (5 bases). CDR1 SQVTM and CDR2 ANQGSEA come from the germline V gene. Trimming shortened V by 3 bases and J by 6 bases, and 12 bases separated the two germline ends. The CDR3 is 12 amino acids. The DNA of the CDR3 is TGCAGCGTTGAGGGGCAGGGCGGCGAGCAGTACTTC. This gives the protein CSVEGQGGEQYF.